The present T cell receptor (beta chain) was sequenced within a study of blood T cell repertoires in COVID-19. Only in-frame clones appear in the TCRdb table, and some are missing; sequencing was by immunoSEQ multiplex PCR. The table lists some 130,000 clones, about 89% of them singletons, with about 4.1% in the top ten. The CDR3 contains 13 residues. Trimming removed 5 bases at V and 10 bases at J, with 17 bases between. The sample was peripheral blood. This clonotype was sampled from a man aged 55 to 69 with COVID-19, enrolled during active disease. V and J are TRBV12-3 or TRBV12-4 and TRBJ1-1; D call uncertain. CDR3 amino acids: CASSLDRARGAFF. CDR3 DNA sequence: TGTGCCAGCAGTCTAGACCGCGCCAGAGGAGCTTTCTTT.